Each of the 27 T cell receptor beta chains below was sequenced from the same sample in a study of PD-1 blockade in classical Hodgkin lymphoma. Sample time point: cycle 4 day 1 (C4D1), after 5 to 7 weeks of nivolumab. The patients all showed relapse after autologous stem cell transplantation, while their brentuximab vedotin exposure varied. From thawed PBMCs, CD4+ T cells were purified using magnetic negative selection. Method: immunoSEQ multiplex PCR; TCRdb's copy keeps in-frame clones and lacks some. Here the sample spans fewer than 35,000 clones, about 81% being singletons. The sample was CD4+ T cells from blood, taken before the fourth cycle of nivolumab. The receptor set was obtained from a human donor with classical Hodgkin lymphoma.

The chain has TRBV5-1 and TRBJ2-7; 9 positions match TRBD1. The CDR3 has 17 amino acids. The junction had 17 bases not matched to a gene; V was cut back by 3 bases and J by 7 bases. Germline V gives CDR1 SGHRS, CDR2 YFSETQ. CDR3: CASSYLSTIGTGSEQYF. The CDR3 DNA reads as TGCGCCAGCAGCTACCTGTCCACTATTGGGACAGGGAGTGAGCAGTACTTC.

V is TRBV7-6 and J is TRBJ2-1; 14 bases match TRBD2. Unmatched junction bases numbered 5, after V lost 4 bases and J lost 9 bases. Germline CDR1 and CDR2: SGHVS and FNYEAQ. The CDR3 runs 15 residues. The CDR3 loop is CASSSATSGGAEQFF. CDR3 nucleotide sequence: TGTGCCAGCAGCTCAGCGACTAGCGGGGGGGCTGAGCAGTTCTTC.

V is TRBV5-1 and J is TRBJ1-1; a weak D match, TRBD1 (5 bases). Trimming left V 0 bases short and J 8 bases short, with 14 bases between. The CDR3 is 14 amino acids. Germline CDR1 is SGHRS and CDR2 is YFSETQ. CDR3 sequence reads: CASSLEGSRGEAFF. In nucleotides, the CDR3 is TGCGCCAGCAGCTTGGAGGGATCCCGGGGGGAAGCTTTCTTT.

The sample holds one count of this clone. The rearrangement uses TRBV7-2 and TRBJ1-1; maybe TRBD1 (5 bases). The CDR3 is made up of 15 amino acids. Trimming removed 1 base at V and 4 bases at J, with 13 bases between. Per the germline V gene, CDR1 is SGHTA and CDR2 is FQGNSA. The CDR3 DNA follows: TGTGCCAGCAGCTTAGGGTTTGGAGGGGCCACTGAAGCTTTCTTT. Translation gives CASSLGFGGATEAFF.

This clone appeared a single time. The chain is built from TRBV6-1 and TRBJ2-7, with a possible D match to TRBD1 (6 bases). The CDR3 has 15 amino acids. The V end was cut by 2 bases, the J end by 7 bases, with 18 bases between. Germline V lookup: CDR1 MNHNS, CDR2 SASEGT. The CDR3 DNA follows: TGTGCCAGCAGTGAATGGCACAGGGTGGTTGATGAGCAGTACTTC. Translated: CASSEWHRVVDEQYF.

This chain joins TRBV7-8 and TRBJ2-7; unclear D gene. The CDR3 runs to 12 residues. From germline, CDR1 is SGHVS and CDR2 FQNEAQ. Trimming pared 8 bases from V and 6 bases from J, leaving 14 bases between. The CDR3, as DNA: TGTGCCAGCTCAGTGAGCCGTTTCGAGCAGTACTTC. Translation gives CASSVSRFEQYF.

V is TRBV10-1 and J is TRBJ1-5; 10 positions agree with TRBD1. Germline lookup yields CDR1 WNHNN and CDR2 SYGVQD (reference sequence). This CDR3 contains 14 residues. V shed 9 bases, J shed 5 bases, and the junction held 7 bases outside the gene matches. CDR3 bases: TGCGCCAGGACAGGGGGCGCCCCCTATCAGCCCCAGCATTTT. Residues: CARTGGAPYQPQHF.

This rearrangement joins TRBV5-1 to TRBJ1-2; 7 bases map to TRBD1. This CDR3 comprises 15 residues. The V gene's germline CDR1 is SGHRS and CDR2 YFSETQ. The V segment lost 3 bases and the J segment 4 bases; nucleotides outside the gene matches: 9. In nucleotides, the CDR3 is TGCGCCAGCAGCTGGCAGGGGGTGGCGAGCTATGGCTACACCTTC. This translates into CASSWQGVASYGYTF. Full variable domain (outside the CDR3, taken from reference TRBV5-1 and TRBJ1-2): KAGVTQTPRYLIKTRGQQVTLSCSPISGHRSVSWYQQTPGQGLQFLFEYFSETQRNKGNFPGRFSGRQFSNSRSEMNVSTLELGDSALYLCASSWQGVASYGYTFGSGTRLTVV.

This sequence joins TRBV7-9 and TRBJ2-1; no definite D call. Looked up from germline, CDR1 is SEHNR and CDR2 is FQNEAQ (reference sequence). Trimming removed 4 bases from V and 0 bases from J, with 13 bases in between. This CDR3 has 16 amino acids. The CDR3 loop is CASSSTDGRSYNEQFF. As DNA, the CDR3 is TGTGCCAGCAGCTCGACGGACGGTCGCTCCTACAATGAGCAGTTCTTC. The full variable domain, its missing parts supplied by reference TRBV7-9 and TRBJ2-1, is DTGVSQNPRHKITKRGQNVTFRCDPISEHNRLYWYRQTLGQGPEFLTYFQNEAQLEKSRLLSDRFSAERPKGSFSTLEIQRTEQGDSAMYLCASSSTDGRSYNEQFFGPGTRLTVL.

The CDR3 sequence: CASSRTGFAYYEQYF. The CDR3 DNA reads as TGTGCCAGCAGCCGAACAGGGTTTGCCTACTACGAGCAGTACTTC. The chain combines TRBV7-2 with TRBJ2-7; tentatively, D is TRBD1 (6 bases). V shed 5 bases and J shed 3 bases, with 17 bases lying between them. There are 15 residues in the CDR3. The germline V gene encodes CDR1 SGHTA and CDR2 FQGNSA.

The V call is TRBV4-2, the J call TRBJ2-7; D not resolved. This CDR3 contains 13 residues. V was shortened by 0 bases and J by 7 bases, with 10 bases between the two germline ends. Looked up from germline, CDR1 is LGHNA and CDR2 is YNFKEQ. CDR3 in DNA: TGTGCCAGCAGCCAAGATGCACTACGAGAGCAGTACTTC. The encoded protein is CASSQDALREQYF.

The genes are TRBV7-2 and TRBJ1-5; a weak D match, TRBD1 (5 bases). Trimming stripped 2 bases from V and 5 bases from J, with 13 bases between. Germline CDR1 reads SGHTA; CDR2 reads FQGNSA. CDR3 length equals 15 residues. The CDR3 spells CASSLSDIAHQPQHF. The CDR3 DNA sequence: TGTGCCAGCAGCTTATCGGACATAGCACATCAGCCCCAGCATTTT.

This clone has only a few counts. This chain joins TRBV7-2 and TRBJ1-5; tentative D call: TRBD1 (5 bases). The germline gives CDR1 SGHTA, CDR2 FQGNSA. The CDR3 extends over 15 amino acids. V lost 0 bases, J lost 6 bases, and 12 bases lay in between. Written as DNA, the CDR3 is TGTGCCAGCAGCTTAGCGCTAGGGGCGGTTCAGCCCCAGCATTTT. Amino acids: CASSLALGAVQPQHF. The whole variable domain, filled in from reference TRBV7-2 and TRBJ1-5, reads GAGVSQSPSNKVTEKGKDVELRCDPISGHTALYWYRQSLGQGLEFLIYFQGNSAPDKSGLPSDRFSAERTGGSVSTLTIQRTQQEDSAVYLCASSLALGAVQPQHFGDGTRLSIL.

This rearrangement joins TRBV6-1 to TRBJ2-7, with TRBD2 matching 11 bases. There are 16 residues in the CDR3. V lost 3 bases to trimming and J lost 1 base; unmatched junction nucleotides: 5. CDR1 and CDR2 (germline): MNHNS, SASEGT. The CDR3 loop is CASSERLAGISYEQYF. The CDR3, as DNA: TGTGCCAGCAGTGAGAGACTAGCGGGGATTTCCTACGAGCAGTACTTC.

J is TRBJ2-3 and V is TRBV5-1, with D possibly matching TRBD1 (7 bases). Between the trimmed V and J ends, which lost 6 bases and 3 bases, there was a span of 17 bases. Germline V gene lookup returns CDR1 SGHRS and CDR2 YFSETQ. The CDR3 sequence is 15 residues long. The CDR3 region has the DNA TGCGCCAGCACCCAACAGGGGACTGGGACAGATACGCAGTATTTT. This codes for CASTQQGTGTDTQYF.

As DNA, the CDR3 is TGTGCCAGCAGTGTCGAATTGACGTCCAGGCGCACCATATATTTT. Translation: CASSVELTSRRTIYF. The V and J genes are TRBV6-1 and TRBJ1-3; D not certain. Germline loops: CDR1 MNHNS, CDR2 SASEGT. Between the trimmed V and J ends, which lost 4 bases and 9 bases, there was a span of 19 bases. CDR3 length equals 15 residues.

The CDR3 DNA reads TGTGCCAGCAGCCCGGACAGGGGGAGTACTGAAGCTTTCTTT. Amino acids: CASSPDRGSTEAFF. This sequence joins TRBV7-3 and TRBJ1-1, with 10 bases fitting TRBD1. V shed 5 bases and J 5 bases; nucleotides not matched to a gene: 5. Germline-derived CDR1 and CDR2 are SGHTA and FQGTGA. This CDR3 spans 14 amino acids.

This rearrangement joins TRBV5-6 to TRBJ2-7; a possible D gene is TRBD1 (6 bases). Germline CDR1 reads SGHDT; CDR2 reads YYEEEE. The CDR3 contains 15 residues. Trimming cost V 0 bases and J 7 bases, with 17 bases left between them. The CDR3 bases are TGTGCCAGCAGCTTGGTCTCAGGGGCGCGAGTAGAGCAGTACTTC. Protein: CASSLVSGARVEQYF.

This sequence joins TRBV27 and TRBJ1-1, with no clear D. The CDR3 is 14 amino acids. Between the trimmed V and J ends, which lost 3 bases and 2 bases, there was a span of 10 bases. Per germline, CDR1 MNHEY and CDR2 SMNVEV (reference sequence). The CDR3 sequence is CASSFYGSNTEAFF. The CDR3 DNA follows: TGTGCCAGCAGTTTCTACGGGTCCAACACTGAAGCTTTCTTT.

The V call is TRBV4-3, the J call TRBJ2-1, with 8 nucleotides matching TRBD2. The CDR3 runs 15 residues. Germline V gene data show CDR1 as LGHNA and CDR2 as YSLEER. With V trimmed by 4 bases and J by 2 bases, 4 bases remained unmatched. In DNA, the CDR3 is TGCGCCAGCAGCCCGGGACTAGGGACCTACAATGAGCAGTTCTTC. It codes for CASSPGLGTYNEQFF.

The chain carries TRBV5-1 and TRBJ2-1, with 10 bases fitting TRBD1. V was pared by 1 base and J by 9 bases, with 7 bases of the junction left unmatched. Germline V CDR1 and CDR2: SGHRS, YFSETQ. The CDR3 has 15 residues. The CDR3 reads CASSLLGTGVSEQFF. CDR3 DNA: TGCGCCAGCAGCTTGTTGGGGACAGGGGTTTCTGAGCAGTTCTTC.

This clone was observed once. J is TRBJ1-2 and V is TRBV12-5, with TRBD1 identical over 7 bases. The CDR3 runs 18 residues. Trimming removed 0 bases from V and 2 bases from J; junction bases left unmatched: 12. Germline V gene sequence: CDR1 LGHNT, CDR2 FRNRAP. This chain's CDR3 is CASGLVLGRGDPNYGYTF. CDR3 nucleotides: TGTGCTAGTGGTTTGGTACTGGGCAGGGGGGACCCGAACTATGGCTACACCTTC.

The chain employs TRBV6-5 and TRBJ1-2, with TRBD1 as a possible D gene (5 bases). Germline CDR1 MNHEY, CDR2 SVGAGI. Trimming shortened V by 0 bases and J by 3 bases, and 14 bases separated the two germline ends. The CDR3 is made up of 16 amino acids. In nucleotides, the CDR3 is TGTGCCAGCAGTTACTCCTTTCGGGGGGGAGACTATGGCTACACCTTC. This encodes CASSYSFRGGDYGYTF.

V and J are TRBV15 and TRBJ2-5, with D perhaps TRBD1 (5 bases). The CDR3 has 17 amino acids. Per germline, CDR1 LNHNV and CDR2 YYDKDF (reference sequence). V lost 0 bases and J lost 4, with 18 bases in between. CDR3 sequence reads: CATSRDASVGAGETQYF. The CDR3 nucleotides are TGTGCCACCAGCAGAGATGCCTCCGTAGGGGCAGGAGAGACCCAGTACTTC.

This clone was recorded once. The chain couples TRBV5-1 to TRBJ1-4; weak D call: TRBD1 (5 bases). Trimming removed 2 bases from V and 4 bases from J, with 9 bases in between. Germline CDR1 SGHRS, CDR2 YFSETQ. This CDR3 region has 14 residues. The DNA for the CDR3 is TGCGCCAGCAGCTTCCAGGGTGGTAATGAAAAACTGTTTTTT. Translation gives CASSFQGGNEKLFF.

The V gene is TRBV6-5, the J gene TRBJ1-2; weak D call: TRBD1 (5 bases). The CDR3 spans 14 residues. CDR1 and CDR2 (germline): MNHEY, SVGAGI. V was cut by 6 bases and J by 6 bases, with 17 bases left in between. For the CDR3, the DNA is TGTGCCAGCAGCCGGGACGGAGGGATACATGGCTACACCTTC. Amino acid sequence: CASSRDGGIHGYTF.

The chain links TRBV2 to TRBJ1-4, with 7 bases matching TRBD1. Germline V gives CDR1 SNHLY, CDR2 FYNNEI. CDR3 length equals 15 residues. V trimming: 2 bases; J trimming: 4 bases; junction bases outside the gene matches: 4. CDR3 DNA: TGTGCCAGCAGTGAACAGGGACAGCGTAATGAAAAACTGTTTTTT. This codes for CASSEQGQRNEKLFF.